This T cell receptor beta chain was recorded in a study of blood T cell repertoires in COVID-19. Study in general: Samples of COVID-19 (acute and convalescent) were obtained from the United States, Italy and Spain. PBMCs, B-cell-depleted T cells, or T cells were the source of the cDNA or gDNA that made up the material.

Per the original data handling: How many nucleated cells were present was estimated from reference gene primer amplification. The protocol was immunoSEQ multiplex PCR, while the TCRdb copy is restricted to in-frame clones and leaves out a portion. The V and J calls and clone size were taken over from that table, and D and trimming were inferred from the DNA. The sample contains about 89,000 clones, around 89% of which appear only once. What was sequenced was peripheral blood. This receptor was obtained from a man between 60 and 70 years old with acute or convalescent COVID-19.

CDR3 sequence: CASTVGGADTQYF. The CDR3 region has the DNA TGTGCCAGTACCGTAGGTGGAGCAGATACGCAGTATTTT. This chain uses TRBV19 with TRBJ2-3; the D is unclear. With 7 bases removed from V and 4 bases from J, the gap between germline ends came to 12 bases. CDR3 size: 13 residues. Germline V gene data show CDR1 as LNHDA and CDR2 as SQIVND (reference sequence).